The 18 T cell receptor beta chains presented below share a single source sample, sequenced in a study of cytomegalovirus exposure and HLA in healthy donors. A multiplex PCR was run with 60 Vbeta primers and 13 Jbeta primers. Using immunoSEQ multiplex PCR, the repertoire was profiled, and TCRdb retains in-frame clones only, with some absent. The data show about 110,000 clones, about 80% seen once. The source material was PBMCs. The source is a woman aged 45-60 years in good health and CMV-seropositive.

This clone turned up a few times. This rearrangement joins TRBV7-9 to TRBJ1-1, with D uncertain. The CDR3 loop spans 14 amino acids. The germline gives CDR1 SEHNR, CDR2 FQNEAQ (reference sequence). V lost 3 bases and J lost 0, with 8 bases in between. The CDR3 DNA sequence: TGTGCCAGCAGCTTCGGAGGTATGAACACTGAAGCTTTCTTT. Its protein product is CASSFGGMNTEAFF.

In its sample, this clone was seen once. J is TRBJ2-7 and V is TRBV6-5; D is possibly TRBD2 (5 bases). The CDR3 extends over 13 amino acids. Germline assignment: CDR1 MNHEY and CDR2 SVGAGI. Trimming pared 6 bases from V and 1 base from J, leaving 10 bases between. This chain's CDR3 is CASSRSGSYEQYF. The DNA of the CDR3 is TGTGCCAGCAGCCGTTCGGGGTCCTACGAGCAGTACTTC.

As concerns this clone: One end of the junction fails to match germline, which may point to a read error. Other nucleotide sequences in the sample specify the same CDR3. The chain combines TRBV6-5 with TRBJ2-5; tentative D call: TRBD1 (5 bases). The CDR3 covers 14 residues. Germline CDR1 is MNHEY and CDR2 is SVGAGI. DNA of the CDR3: TGTGCTAGCAGTTACTCGAATCAGGGAAAGACCCAGTACTTC. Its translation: CASSYSNQGKTQYF.

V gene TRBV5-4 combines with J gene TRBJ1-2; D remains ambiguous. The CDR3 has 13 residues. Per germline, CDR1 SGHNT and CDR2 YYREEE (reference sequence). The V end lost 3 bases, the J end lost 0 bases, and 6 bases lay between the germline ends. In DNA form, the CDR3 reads TGTGCCAGCAGCTACGGAGCTAACTATGGCTACACCTTC. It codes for CASSYGANYGYTF.

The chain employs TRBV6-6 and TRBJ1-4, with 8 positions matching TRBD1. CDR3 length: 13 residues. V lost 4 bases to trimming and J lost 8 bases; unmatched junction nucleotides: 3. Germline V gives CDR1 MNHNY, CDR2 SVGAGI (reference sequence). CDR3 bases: TGTGCCAGCAGTTGGACAGGGTACGAAAAACTGTTTTTT. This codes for CASSWTGYEKLFF.

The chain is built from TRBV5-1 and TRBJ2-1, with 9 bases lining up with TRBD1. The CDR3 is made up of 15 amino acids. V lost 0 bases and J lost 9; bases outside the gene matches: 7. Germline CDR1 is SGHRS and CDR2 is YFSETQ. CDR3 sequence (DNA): TGCGCCAGCAGCTTGGCGGACAGGGGTTTCGGTGAGCAGTTCTTC. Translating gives CASSLADRGFGEQFF.

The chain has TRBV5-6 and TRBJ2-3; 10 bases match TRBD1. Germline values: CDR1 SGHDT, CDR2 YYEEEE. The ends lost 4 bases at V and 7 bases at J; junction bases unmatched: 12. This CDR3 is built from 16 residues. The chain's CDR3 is CASSTPGQGTGNTQYF. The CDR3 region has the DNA TGTGCCAGCAGCACCCCGGGACAGGGGACGGGAAATACGCAGTATTTT.

CDR3 amino acids: CASSRGQSQETQYF. The CDR3 bases are TGCGCCAGCAGCAGGGGACAATCCCAAGAGACCCAGTACTTC. The chain recombines TRBV5-1 with TRBJ2-5, with D maybe TRBD1 (6 bases). CDR1 and CDR2 (germline): SGHRS, YFSETQ. This CDR3 comprises 14 residues. V was trimmed by 4 bases and J by 1 base, leaving 11 bases between them.

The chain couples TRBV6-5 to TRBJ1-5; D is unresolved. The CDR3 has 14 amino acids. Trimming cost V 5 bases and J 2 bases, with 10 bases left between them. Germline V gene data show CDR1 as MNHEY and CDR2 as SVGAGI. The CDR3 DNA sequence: TGTGCCAGCAGTCCGACATTTGGCAATCAGCCCCAGCATTTT. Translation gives CASSPTFGNQPQHF.

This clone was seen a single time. The CDR3 DNA reads as TGTGCCAGCTCCCGTACTAGCGGGGGGTACAATGAGCAGTTCTTC. Protein: CASSRTSGGYNEQFF. V is TRBV18 and J is TRBJ2-1, with 12 nucleotides matching TRBD2. The CDR3 is 15 residues long. V was clipped by 6 bases and J by 4 bases; unmatched bases: 4. CDR1 is KGHSH and CDR2 is LQKENI in the germline V gene. The variable domain in full, with the rest retrieved from reference TRBV18 and TRBJ2-1, is NAGVMQNPRHLVRRRGQEARLRCSPMKGHSHVYWYRQLPEEGLKFMVYLQKENIIDESGMPKERFSAEFPKEGPSILRIQQVVRGDSAAYFCASSRTSGGYNEQFFGPGTRLTVL.

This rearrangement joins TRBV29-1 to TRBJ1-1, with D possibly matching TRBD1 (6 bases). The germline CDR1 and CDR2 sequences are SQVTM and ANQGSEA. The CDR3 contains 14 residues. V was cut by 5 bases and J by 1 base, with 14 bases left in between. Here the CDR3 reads CSVRRLQGNTEAFF. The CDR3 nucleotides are TGCAGCGTTCGACGTTTACAGGGGAACACTGAAGCTTTCTTT. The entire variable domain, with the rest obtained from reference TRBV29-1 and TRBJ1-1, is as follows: SAVISQKPSRDICQRGTSLTIQCQVDSQVTMMFWYRQQPGQSLTLIATANQGSEATYESGFVIDKFPISRPNLTFSTLTVSNMSPEDSSIYLCSVRRLQGNTEAFFGQGTRLTVV.

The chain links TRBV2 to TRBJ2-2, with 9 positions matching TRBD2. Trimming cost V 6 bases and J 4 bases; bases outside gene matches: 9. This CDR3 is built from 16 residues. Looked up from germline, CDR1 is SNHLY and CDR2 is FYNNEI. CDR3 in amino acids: CASSPSGKGGTGELFF. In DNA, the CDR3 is TGTGCCAGCAGCCCTAGCGGGAAAGGTGGCACCGGGGAGCTGTTTTTT.

CDR3 amino acids: CASSHLDRAPGYTF. Here the CDR3 DNA reads TGTGCCAGCAGCCACCTCGACAGGGCTCCTGGCTACACCTTC. The genes are TRBV16 and TRBJ1-2; 7 bases match TRBD1. The V gene's germline CDR1 is KGHSY and CDR2 FQNENV. V shed 3 bases and J 7 bases; nucleotides not matched to a gene: 8. The CDR3 totals 14 residues. Combining the CDR3 with reference TRBV16 and TRBJ1-2 gives the whole variable domain GEEVAQTPKHLVRGEGQKAKLYCAPIKGHSYVFWYQQVLKNEFKFLISFQNENVFDETGMPKERFSAKCLPNSPCSLEIQATKLEDSAVYFCASSHLDRAPGYTFGSGTRLTVV.

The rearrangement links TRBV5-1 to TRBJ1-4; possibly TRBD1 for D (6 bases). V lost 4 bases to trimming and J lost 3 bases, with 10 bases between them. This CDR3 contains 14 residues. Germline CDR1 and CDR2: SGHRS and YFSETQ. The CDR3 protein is CASSVAGANEKLFF. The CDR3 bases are TGCGCCAGCAGCGTGGCAGGGGCTAATGAAAAACTGTTTTTT.

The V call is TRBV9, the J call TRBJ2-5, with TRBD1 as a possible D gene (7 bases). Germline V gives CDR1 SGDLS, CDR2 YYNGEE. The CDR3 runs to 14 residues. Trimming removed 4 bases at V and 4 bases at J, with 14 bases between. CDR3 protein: CASSPGTAGETQYF. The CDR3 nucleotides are TGTGCCAGCAGCCCCGGGACAGCGGGAGAGACCCAGTACTTC.

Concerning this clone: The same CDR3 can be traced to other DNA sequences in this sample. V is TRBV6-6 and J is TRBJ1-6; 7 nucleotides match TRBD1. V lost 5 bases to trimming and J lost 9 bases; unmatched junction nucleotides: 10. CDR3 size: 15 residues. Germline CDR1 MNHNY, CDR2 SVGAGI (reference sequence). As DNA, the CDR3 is TGTGCCAGCAGTCCCCGCGGAGGGGGCCTTTCACCCCTCCACTTT. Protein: CASSPRGGGLSPLHF.

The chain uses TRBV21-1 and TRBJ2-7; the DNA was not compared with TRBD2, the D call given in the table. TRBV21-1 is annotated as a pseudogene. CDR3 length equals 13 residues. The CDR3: CARGLAGAEEQYF. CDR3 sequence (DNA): TGTGCCAGGGGACTAGCGGGAGCAGAGGAGCAGTACTTC.

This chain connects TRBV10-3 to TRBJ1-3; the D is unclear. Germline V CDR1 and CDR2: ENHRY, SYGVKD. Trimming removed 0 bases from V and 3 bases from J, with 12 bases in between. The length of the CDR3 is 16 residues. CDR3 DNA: TGTGCCATCAGTGAGTCTGGTCCGGCGGGTGGAAACACCATATATTTT. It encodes CAISESGPAGGNTIYF.